This TCR beta chain was found in a study of regulatory T cells in long-lasting Graves disease. General study findings and limits: TCR diversity was lower in persistent than newly diagnosed Graves' disease.

Germline V lookup: CDR1 WSHSY, CDR2 SAAADI. Unmatched junction bases numbered 8, after V lost 0 bases and J lost 3 bases. CDR3 length: 17 amino acids. Time point described: persistent/refractory GD, antithyroid drugs over 5 years with positive TRAb. From PBMCs, RNA was extracted and then used to make the TCR library. The authors diagnosed Graves' disease using American Thyroid Association guidelines. For TCR beta, libraries came from iRepertoire HTBI primers and Arm-PCR of CDR3 regions. Each CDR3 protein is one row after TCRdb ran MiXCR on the multiplex PCR reads. The table shows 390,000 or so distinct CDR3 sequences, with around 23% occurring only once. Points on this clonotype: Its specificity is unknown.

This chain uses TRBV10-2 with TRBJ1-1; 9 bases line up with TRBD1. Sequences were derived from peripheral blood mononuclear cells (PBMCs), sampled when the disease was refractory, from a patient treated with antithyroid drugs. This receptor was identified in a middle-aged woman with Graves disease. This chain's CDR3 is CASSESLTGGPDTEAFF. In nucleotides, the CDR3 is TGCGCCAGCAGTGAGTCTCTCACAGGGGGCCCGGACACTGAAGCTTTCTTT.